This T cell receptor beta chain is from a study of vaccination effects on CD4 cells after COVID-19. As concerns this clone: Its antigen is not identified.

The CDR3 spans 18 residues. The trim removed 3 bases at V and 4 bases at J, leaving 14 bases unmatched. Germline-derived CDR1 and CDR2 are MNHEY and SVGEGT. Antigen-specific CD4+ T cells were expanded with viral peptide pools in the ViraFEST assay before sequencing. Once cultured for 10 days, the cells underwent separation to obtain CD4+ T cells. Participants were vaccinated with two doses of either the BNT162b2 or mRNA-1273 vaccine. The culture medium for 1.5 million to 2 million PBMC per well included about 9 IU/ml IL-2 and about 10 ug/ml peptides. Both day 3 and day 7 saw half the medium replaced with IL-2 medium. This table comes from immunoSEQ multiplex PCR, and its TCRdb copy is limited to in-frame clones, with some not included. The sample has about 24,000 clones, 77% seen once.

The sample was CD4+ T cells from PBMCs cultured with HCoV-NL63 spike peptides, taken after COVID-19 vaccination. The receptor comes from a human donor who received a COVID-19 vaccine. The chain employs TRBV6-2 or TRBV6-3 and TRBJ2-3, with TRBD2 identical over 9 bases. CDR3 in amino acids: CASSYRSPLAGWADTQYF. DNA of the CDR3: TGTGCCAGCAGTTATAGATCCCCGCTAGCGGGGTGGGCAGATACGCAGTATTTT.